This TCR beta chain was profiled in a study of T cells in Graves' hyperthyroidism and ophthalmopathy. Germline V gives CDR1 MNHNS, CDR2 SASEGT. V lost 7 bases and J lost 4, with 10 bases in between. CDR3 length: 12 residues. What was amplified from RNA transcripts were TCR beta CDR3 regions. TCR CDR3 regions were first amplified by RT-PCR with HTBI primers. A single record per CDR3 protein comes from TCRdb applying MiXCR to the multiplex PCR reads. The sample lists about 530,000 distinct CDR3 sequences; 17% were seen once. The sequence came from a woman in her late teens or twenties with Graves' ophthalmopathy. The rearrangement uses TRBV6-1 and TRBJ1-2; D gene ambiguous. Sequences were obtained from blood. The CDR3: CASTPGSYGYTF. CDR3 in DNA: TGTGCCAGCACCCCAGGCAGCTATGGCTACACCTTC.